Below are 25 T cell receptor beta chains sequenced from a single sample in a study of T cells in localized non-small cell lung cancer. Only in-frame clones appear in the TCRdb table, and some are missing; sequencing was by immunoSEQ multiplex PCR. Of almost 30,000 clones listed, around nine tenths were seen once; the top ten hold 10% to 15%. The source material was peripheral blood, sampled before any cancer treatment. These receptors all stem from a female donor older than 55 with stage III squamous cell lung carcinoma.

This clone was observed a single time. The chain employs TRBV18 and TRBJ1-3; TRBD1 aligns across 8 bases. With 3 bases clipped from V and 2 bases from J, the junction kept 6 bases outside the gene matches. CDR1 and CDR2 from the germline V gene are KGHSH and LQKENI. This CDR3 spans 16 amino acids. The CDR3 region is CASSPKTGDPGNTIYF. CDR3 DNA sequence: TGTGCCAGCTCACCCAAGACAGGGGATCCTGGAAACACCATATATTTT.

This chain connects TRBV11-2 to TRBJ2-2; D is perhaps TRBD1 (7 bases). Germline lookup yields CDR1 SGHAT and CDR2 FQNNGV. Trimming removed 5 bases from V and 2 bases from J, with 21 bases in between. CDR3 length: 18 residues. The CDR3 region is CASSHLPGQRVNTGELFF. The CDR3 DNA sequence: TGTGCCAGCAGCCACCTACCGGGACAGCGGGTAAACACCGGGGAGCTGTTTTTT.

The chain has TRBV13 and TRBJ2-5, with D tentatively TRBD2 (5 bases). This CDR3 region has 14 residues. Germline V gene data show CDR1 as PRHDT and CDR2 as FYEKMQ (reference sequence). V was clipped by 4 bases and J by 1 base, with 10 bases between them. CDR3 bases: TGTGCCAGCAGCTCCCGGGGAGCCCAAGAGACCCAGTACTTC. It yields the protein CASSSRGAQETQYF.

DNA for the CDR3: TGTGCCAGCAGTGAAGACAGAGGGGCCTATGGCTACACCTTC. Residues: CASSEDRGAYGYTF. The chain combines TRBV6-5 with TRBJ1-2; the D gene is possibly TRBD1 (5 bases). This CDR3 region has 14 residues. In germline, CDR1 is MNHEY, CDR2 SVGAGI. Trimming took 5 bases from V and 4 from J, leaving 14 bases between them.

This chain uses TRBV4-1 with TRBJ2-7, with a possible D match to TRBD1 (5 bases). The germline V gene has CDR1 MGHRA and CDR2 YSYEKL. The CDR3 sequence is 17 residues long. Between the trimmed V and J ends, which lost 3 bases and 0 bases, there was a span of 18 bases. The CDR3 spells CASSHLTGTRVSYEQYF. The CDR3, as DNA: TGCGCCAGCAGCCACCTAACAGGTACCCGGGTCTCCTACGAGCAGTACTTC.

This chain connects TRBV27 to TRBJ2-5; TRBD2 agrees at 13 bases. CDR3 length equals 16 residues. The V and J ends lost 5 bases and 1 base, in that order; junction bases with no gene match: 4. Germline loops: CDR1 MNHEY, CDR2 SMNVEV (reference sequence). DNA of the CDR3: TGTGCCAGCAGTGAGGGACTAGCGGGACTCCAAGAGACCCAGTACTTC. It specifies CASSEGLAGLQETQYF.

This chain joins TRBV9 and TRBJ2-7, with 11 bases identical to TRBD1. The V gene end was trimmed by 4 bases and the J gene end by 3 bases; junction bases not matched to a gene: 6. The CDR3 is 15 residues long. CDR1 and CDR2 (germline): SGDLS, YYNGEE. CDR3 nucleotides: TGTGCCAGCAGCACCCGGGACAGGGGGGTCTACGAGCAGTACTTC. Protein sequence: CASSTRDRGVYEQYF.

This chain links TRBV9 with TRBJ2-1, with 8 bases that match TRBD2. Germline V gene data show CDR1 as SGDLS and CDR2 as YYNGEE. CDR3 length: 16 amino acids. The V segment lost 0 bases and the J segment 8 bases; nucleotides outside the gene matches: 10. Written as DNA, the CDR3 is TGTGCCAGCAGCGTAGATAGTGCTAGCGGGTATGATGAGCAGTTCTTC. This codes for CASSVDSASGYDEQFF.

The chain carries TRBV5-1 and TRBJ2-5; 12 bases line up with TRBD2. This CDR3 is 15 amino acids long. Germline CDR1 reads SGHRS; CDR2 reads YFSETQ. After removal of 4 bases from V and 2 bases from J, the junction contained 3 bases not matched to a gene. As DNA, the CDR3 is TGCGCCAGCAGCCAACTAGCGGGGGGACAAGAGACCCAGTACTTC. Amino acids: CASSQLAGGQETQYF.

This chain connects TRBV28 to TRBJ2-7; 10 positions agree with TRBD2. The CDR3 is 16 amino acids. V lost 7 bases and J lost 0; bases outside the gene matches: 9. Looked up from germline, CDR1 is MDHEN and CDR2 is SYDVKM. CDR3 coding DNA: TGTGCCAGCATACAAGCGGGGGGGCTTAGCTCCTACGAGCAGTACTTC. Amino acid sequence: CASIQAGGLSSYEQYF.

The chain has TRBV11-2 and TRBJ2-5, with 8 positions matching TRBD1. Germline CDR1 and CDR2: SGHAT and FQNNGV. With 10 bases clipped from V and 5 bases from J, the junction kept 9 bases outside the gene matches. The CDR3 loop spans 13 amino acids. The CDR3 is CATERDRKETQYF. CDR3 nucleotides: TGTGCCACCGAACGGGACAGGAAGGAGACCCAGTACTTC. Using reference TRBV11-2 and TRBJ2-5 for the parts outside the CDR3, the full variable domain is EAGVAQSPRYKIIEKRQSVAFWCNPISGHATLYWYQQILGQGPKLLIQFQNNGVVDDSQLPKDRFSAERLKGVDSTLKIQPAKLEDSAVYLCATERDRKETQYFGPGTRLLVL.

This chain uses TRBV5-6 with TRBJ2-3; no clear D. V lost 2 bases and J lost 0, with 13 bases in between. The germline V gene has CDR1 SGHDT and CDR2 YYEEEE. CDR3 length: 16 amino acids. CDR3 DNA: TGTGCCAGCAGCTTTACAGTACAAACAAGCACAGATACGCAGTATTTT. Protein sequence: CASSFTVQTSTDTQYF.

The CDR3 DNA follows: TGTGCCAGCACCGGCGGGCGAGGCTATGGCTACACCTTC. Protein: CASTGGRGYGYTF. The chain joins TRBV2 to TRBJ1-2, with D unresolved. Germline V gene data show CDR1 as SNHLY and CDR2 as FYNNEI. CDR3 length: 13 residues. V lost 7 bases and J lost 4, with 13 bases in between.

The count of this clone is one. CDR3 bases: TGCAGCGTCCAAGACAGATTCTATGGCTACACCTTC. It encodes CSVQDRFYGYTF. The rearrangement joins TRBV29-1 to TRBJ1-2, with D possibly being TRBD1 (5 bases). The CDR3 has 12 residues. V lost 6 bases, J lost 4 bases, and 12 bases lay in between. CDR1 and CDR2 from the germline V gene are SQVTM and ANQGSEA.

The V gene is TRBV6-5, the J gene TRBJ1-1; 8 nucleotides align to TRBD1. CDR3 length equals 16 residues. Germline trimming cut 2 bases from V and 3 bases from J; bases unmatched to any gene: 8. Germline V gene lookup returns CDR1 MNHEY and CDR2 SVGAGI. The CDR3 is CASSYAYQGADTEAFF. The CDR3 region has the DNA TGTGCCAGCAGTTACGCCTATCAGGGGGCGGACACTGAAGCTTTCTTT.

The chain combines TRBV23-1 with TRBJ2-2; TRBD2 matches at 9 bases. TRBV23-1 belongs to the ORF category, with a function that is uncertain. J lost 2 bases, V lost 10 bases, and 8 bases had no gene match. The CDR3 loop spans 15 amino acids. The CDR3 protein is CANLLSGGNTGELFF. The CDR3 DNA is TGCGCCAACCTACTTAGCGGGGGTAACACCGGGGAGCTGTTTTTT.

The chain couples TRBV4-3 to TRBJ1-3; no clear D gene. Germline loops: CDR1 LGHNA, CDR2 YSLEER. The CDR3 spans 17 residues. Trimming removed 0 bases from V and 0 bases from J, with 12 bases in between. The CDR3 DNA reads TGCGCCAGCAGCCAAGATCTTCGGCTAATCTCTGGAAACACCATATATTTT. This codes for CASSQDLRLISGNTIYF.

A single count supports this clone. The rearrangement joins TRBV18 to TRBJ2-7; D call uncertain. The CDR3 has 14 amino acids. Trimming pared 0 bases from V and 3 bases from J, leaving 9 bases between. Germline CDR1 KGHSH, CDR2 LQKENI. The CDR3 loop reads CASSPPAPSYEQYF. Written as DNA, the CDR3 is TGTGCCAGCTCACCACCGGCTCCTAGCTACGAGCAGTACTTC.

J is TRBJ2-3 and V is TRBV5-4; D not certain. CDR3 length: 12 residues. Germline V CDR1 and CDR2: SGHNT, YYREEE (reference sequence). V was clipped by 0 bases and J by 2 bases, with 1 base between them. The CDR3 region has the DNA TGTGCCAGCAGCTTGGACACAGATACGCAGTATTTT. Translation: CASSLDTDTQYF.

The V call is TRBV29-1, the J call TRBJ2-3; D is undetermined. Germline-derived CDR1 and CDR2 are SQVTM and ANQGSEA. This CDR3 has 13 amino acids. Trimming cost V 3 bases and J 6 bases, with 13 bases left between them. The CDR3 loop is CSVENTLKDTQYF. Here the CDR3 DNA reads TGCAGCGTTGAGAACACGCTTAAGGATACGCAGTATTTT.

This clone was recorded only once. The genes are TRBV7-3 and TRBJ2-3, with 13 bases identical to TRBD2. CDR1 and CDR2 from the germline V gene are SGHTA and FQGTGA. The CDR3 runs to 16 residues. The V and J ends lost 2 bases and 13 bases, in that order; junction bases with no gene match: 12. CDR3 loop: CASSLERGLAGAKKYF. The CDR3 DNA reads as TGTGCCAGCAGCTTAGAACGAGGACTAGCGGGGGCCAAGAAGTATTTT.

This chain joins TRBV2 and TRBJ1-2; 8 bases match TRBD1. The CDR3 runs 14 residues. From germline, CDR1 is SNHLY and CDR2 FYNNEI. V lost 5 bases and J lost 5; bases outside the gene matches: 7. CDR3 sequence (DNA): TGTGCCAGCAGTCAGGACAGGGTGAATTATGGCTACACCTTC. Translated: CASSQDRVNYGYTF.

The genes are TRBV7-9 and TRBJ2-5; D might be TRBD2 (5 bases). The CDR3 has 13 residues. Germline CDR1 is SEHNR and CDR2 is FQNEAQ (reference sequence). V was cut by 1 base and J by 5 bases, with 8 bases left in between. DNA of the CDR3: TGTGCCAGCAGCTTAGAAGCGGACGAGACCCAGTACTTC. Its translation is CASSLEADETQYF.

V gene TRBV28 combines with J gene TRBJ2-2, with D perhaps matching TRBD2 (5 bases). CDR1 and CDR2 (germline): MDHEN, SYDVKM. Trimming removed 3 bases from V and 5 bases from J, with 7 bases in between. There are 13 residues in the CDR3. The CDR3 nucleotides are TGTGCCAGCAGTTTTCGGGGAACCGGGGAGCTGTTTTTT. Encoded protein: CASSFRGTGELFF.

The chain links TRBV7-9 to TRBJ2-3; the D is unclear. From germline, CDR1 is SEHNR and CDR2 FQNEAQ (reference sequence). V lost 0 bases and J 2 bases, leaving 9 bases between the germline ends. CDR3 length: 15 residues. The CDR3 reads CASSLARSFTDTQYF. The DNA of the CDR3 is TGTGCCAGCAGCTTAGCGCGGTCATTCACAGATACGCAGTATTTT.